The TCR beta chain described here comes from a study of Ad26.COV2.S vaccination and SARS-CoV-2 variants. Specified treatment: some 20 received Ad26.COV2.S at low or high dose, single or two shots; roughly five received placebo; per-sample allocation not given. Material that was analyzed had been drawn on day 63 after the first vaccine or placebo injection. Some clones are missing from TCRdb's copy, which holds only in-frame ones; the method was immunoSEQ multiplex PCR. The repertoire holds some 350,000 clones, with roughly 90% as singletons. Notes on the study in general: Quantification of TCR breadth and depth may have yielded underestimates of total T cell responses. It was vaccine recipients, not placebo recipients, who had the higher spike-specific TCR breadth. Breadth measured for non-spike TCRs was similar across vaccine and placebo recipients.

Turning to this clone: The antigen is unknown.

The specimen was peripheral blood, collected in a trial of Ad26.COV2.S vaccine versus placebo. The TCR originated in a person between 18 and 60 years old who received the Ad26.COV2.S COVID-19 vaccine or a placebo.

The chain's CDR3 is CASSYSPATEAFF. The CDR3 region has the DNA TGTGCCAGCAGTTACTCCCCAGCCACTGAAGCTTTCTTT. V and J are TRBV6-2 or TRBV6-3 and TRBJ1-1; D remains ambiguous. Germline lookup yields CDR1 MNHEY and CDR2 SVGEGT. The CDR3 runs to 13 residues. Trimming removed 0 bases from V and 4 bases from J, with 6 bases in between.